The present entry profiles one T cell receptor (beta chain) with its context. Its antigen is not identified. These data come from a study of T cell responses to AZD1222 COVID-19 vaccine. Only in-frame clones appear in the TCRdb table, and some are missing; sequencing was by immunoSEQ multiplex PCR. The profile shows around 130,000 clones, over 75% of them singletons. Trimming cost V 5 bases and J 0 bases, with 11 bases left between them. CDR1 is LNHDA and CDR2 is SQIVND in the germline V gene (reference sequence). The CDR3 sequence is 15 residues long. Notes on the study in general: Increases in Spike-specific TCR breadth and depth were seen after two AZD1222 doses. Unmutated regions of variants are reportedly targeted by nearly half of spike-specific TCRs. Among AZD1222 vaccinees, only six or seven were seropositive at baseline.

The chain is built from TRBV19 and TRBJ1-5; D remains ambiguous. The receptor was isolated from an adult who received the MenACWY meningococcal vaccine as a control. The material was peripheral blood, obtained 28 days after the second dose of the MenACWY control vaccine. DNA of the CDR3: TGTGCCAGTAGTCCATTCCGAGGTAGCAATCAGCCCCAGCATTTT. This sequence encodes CASSPFRGSNQPQHF.